These 27 T cell receptor beta chains were all obtained from the same sample, sequenced in a study of cytomegalovirus exposure and HLA in healthy donors (dated by TCRdb to 2017 to 2019). The library relied on the immunoSEQ multiplex PCR assay. For the multiplex PCR, a mixture combining 60 forward primers for TCR Vbeta segments and 13 reverse primers for TCR Jbeta segments was used. TCRdb provides this immuneACCESS table in a form limited to in-frame rearrangements. Some clones are lacking; in checked studies, under half of them reflect an unresolved V gene, and why the rest are absent is not known. The sample table lists about 94,000 clones, roughly 73% of them with a count of one. The ten biggest clones cover 3.8% of the sample. Sequenced sample: PBMCs. Receptors originate from a woman aged 40 to 49 in good health and CMV-seronegative.

The chain uses TRBV30 and TRBJ2-3; D possibly corresponds to TRBD2 (5 bases). The germline gives CDR1 GTSNPN, CDR2 SVGIG (reference sequence). V lost 3 bases and J lost 4, with 17 bases in between. CDR3 length equals 15 residues. This chain's CDR3 is CAWRAGVAWADTQYF. The CDR3 DNA reads TGTGCCTGGAGGGCCGGGGTAGCGTGGGCAGATACGCAGTATTTT.

This clone has a handful of counts. The chain has TRBV4-2 and TRBJ2-2; D gene uncertain. This CDR3 spans 15 amino acids. Germline values: CDR1 LGHNA, CDR2 YNFKEQ. V shed 1 base and J shed 1 base, with 7 bases lying between them. The CDR3 loop is CASSQVILNTGELFF. In nucleotides, the CDR3 is TGTGCCAGCAGCCAAGTTATCCTGAACACCGGGGAGCTGTTTTTT.

The chain recombines TRBV19 with TRBJ2-5; 8 nucleotides match TRBD2. Trimming cost V 3 bases and J 4 bases; bases outside gene matches: 7. The germline V gene has CDR1 LNHDA and CDR2 SQIVND (reference sequence). The length of the CDR3 is 15 residues. CDR3 sequence reads: CASSIGRDWAETQYF. CDR3 nucleotides: TGTGCCAGTAGTATCGGGAGGGATTGGGCAGAGACCCAGTACTTC.

V is TRBV18 and J is TRBJ2-7; 7 positions agree with TRBD2. Trimming cost V 0 bases and J 5 bases; bases outside gene matches: 7. Looked up from germline, CDR1 is KGHSH and CDR2 is LQKENI. The CDR3 has 15 amino acids. The CDR3 loop reads CASSPPDSGVNEQYF. CDR3 nucleotide sequence: TGTGCCAGCTCACCACCCGACAGCGGGGTAAACGAGCAGTACTTC.

The V and J genes are TRBV5-1 and TRBJ2-5; 11 bases map to TRBD2. The CDR3 is 17 residues long. The trim removed 0 bases at V and 2 bases at J, leaving 6 bases unmatched. Germline-derived CDR1 and CDR2 are SGHRS and YFSETQ. The CDR3, as DNA: TGCGCCAGCAGCTTGGGGCAGGTAGCGGGGGGGCAAGAGACCCAGTACTTC. Protein: CASSLGQVAGGQETQYF.

The J gene is TRBJ2-1, the V gene TRBV28, with a tentative D call TRBD2 (6 bases). Trimming removed 1 base at V and 6 bases at J, with 16 bases between. This CDR3 is built from 16 residues. The germline V gene encodes CDR1 MDHEN and CDR2 SYDVKM. The CDR3 sequence: CASSLSSGLESNEQFF. The CDR3 nucleotides read TGTGCCAGCAGTTTATCTTCGGGACTCGAGAGCAATGAGCAGTTCTTC.

V and J are TRBV18 and TRBJ1-4; a weak D match, TRBD1 (6 bases). The germline V gene has CDR1 KGHSH and CDR2 LQKENI. This CDR3 has 14 amino acids. V shed 3 bases and J shed 8 bases, with 13 bases lying between them. In DNA, the CDR3 is TGTGCCAGCTCACCCCAGGGGCTGCAGGAAAAACTGTTTTTT. This codes for CASSPQGLQEKLFF.

This clone was detected a few times. V is TRBV27 and J is TRBJ1-1; tentatively, D is TRBD1 (5 bases). V was cut by 3 bases and J by 5 bases, with 10 bases left in between. The CDR3 contains 13 residues. Germline V gene sequence: CDR1 MNHEY, CDR2 SMNVEV (reference sequence). CDR3 sequence (DNA): TGTGCCAGCAGTTTGCCAGGGTTGACTGAAGCTTTCTTT. Its translation is CASSLPGLTEAFF.

The V gene is TRBV4-3, the J gene TRBJ1-2, with 9 bases that match TRBD1. The CDR3 covers 15 residues. Germline CDR1 is LGHNA and CDR2 is YSLEER. V lost 4 bases, J lost 4 bases, and 7 bases stayed unmatched. The CDR3 region is CASSPGQGTGYGYTF. In DNA, the CDR3 is TGCGCCAGCAGCCCGGGACAGGGCACGGGCTATGGCTACACCTTC.

The rearrangement joins TRBV7-6 to TRBJ2-3, with 8 bases fitting TRBD2. CDR1 SGHVS and CDR2 FNYEAQ come from the germline V gene. Trimming removed 5 bases from V and 1 base from J; junction bases left unmatched: 8. The CDR3 has 16 residues. CDR3 sequence reads: CASSLLSGAGTDTQYF. Here the CDR3 DNA reads TGTGCCAGCAGCCTCCTTAGCGGGGCGGGCACAGATACGCAGTATTTT.

V gene TRBV7-9 combines with J gene TRBJ2-1; the D gene is possibly TRBD2 (6 bases). Germline CDR1 SEHNR, CDR2 FQNEAQ (reference sequence). This CDR3 has 13 residues. Trimming left V 5 bases short and J 7 bases short, with 12 bases between. In nucleotides, the CDR3 is TGTGCCAGCAGCAACCGCGGGGCAAATGAGCAGTTCTTC. It specifies CASSNRGANEQFF.

This clone was observed a handful of times. The V gene is TRBV5-6, the J gene TRBJ1-3; no definite D call. Trimming shortened V by 1 base and J by 0 bases, and 8 bases separated the two germline ends. The CDR3 runs 15 residues. Germline lookup yields CDR1 SGHDT and CDR2 YYEEEE. CDR3 in DNA: TGTGCCAGCAGCTTGCCGGGAAGCTCTGGAAACACCATATATTTT. This translates into CASSLPGSSGNTIYF.

The V gene is TRBV4-1, the J gene TRBJ1-1, with TRBD1 matching over 7 bases. Per germline, CDR1 MGHRA and CDR2 YSYEKL. The CDR3 consists of 15 residues. The V gene end was trimmed by 5 bases and the J gene end by 5 bases; junction bases not matched to a gene: 11. CDR3 loop: CASSYRGGEVTEAFF. The CDR3 nucleotides read TGCGCCAGCAGCTACAGGGGTGGCGAGGTGACTGAAGCTTTCTTT.

This sequence joins TRBV23-1 and TRBJ1-1, with TRBD1 matching over 10 bases. TRBV23-1 has ORF status, its function being uncertain. This CDR3 has 18 amino acids. V was pared by 0 bases and J by 6 bases, with 13 bases of the junction left unmatched. The CDR3 region is CASSQSKDRGVKFAEAFF. DNA for the CDR3: TGCGCCAGCAGTCAATCCAAGGACAGGGGGGTCAAATTTGCTGAAGCTTTCTTT.

V usage is TRBV5-4 and J usage is TRBJ2-3, with TRBD1 matching 7 bases. Germline V gives CDR1 SGHNT, CDR2 YYREEE (reference sequence). This CDR3 spans 16 amino acids. V shed 3 bases and J 4 bases; nucleotides not matched to a gene: 11. This CDR3 is CASSSSRGGASDTQYF. CDR3 nucleotides: TGTGCCAGCAGCTCCAGTAGAGGGGGCGCTTCAGATACGCAGTATTTT. The variable domain in full, with the rest retrieved from reference TRBV5-4 and TRBJ2-3, is ETGVTQSPTHLIKTRGQQVTLRCSSQSGHNTVSWYQQALGQGPQFIFQYYREEENGRGNFPPRFSGLQFPNYSSELNVNALELDDSALYLCASSSSRGGASDTQYFGPGTRLTVL.

This chain uses TRBV4-1 with TRBJ2-7; 8 bases match TRBD2. The CDR3 contains 17 residues. Germline V gene lookup returns CDR1 MGHRA and CDR2 YSYEKL. V shed 5 bases and J 3 bases; nucleotides not matched to a gene: 15. CDR3 coding DNA: TGCGCCAGCAGCTCCGGGGCCCCGCGGGGGGCTAACTACGAGCAGTACTTC. The encoded protein is CASSSGAPRGANYEQYF.

This chain uses TRBV19 with TRBJ1-2; TRBD1 matches 7 bases. The V segment lost 4 bases and the J segment 0 bases; nucleotides outside the gene matches: 5. The CDR3 has 15 amino acids. Looked up from germline, CDR1 is LNHDA and CDR2 is SQIVND (reference sequence). CDR3 in amino acids: CASSTDRVANYGYTF. The CDR3 bases are TGTGCCAGTAGTACAGACAGGGTGGCTAACTATGGCTACACCTTC.

The chain uses TRBV19 and TRBJ1-6; 9 nucleotides agree with TRBD1. With 4 bases clipped from V and 8 bases from J, the junction kept 3 bases outside the gene matches. The CDR3 spans 14 residues. Looked up from germline, CDR1 is LNHDA and CDR2 is SQIVND (reference sequence). This CDR3 reads CASSKRQGDSPLHF. For the CDR3, the DNA is TGTGCCAGTAGTAAACGACAGGGGGATTCACCCCTCCACTTT.

This clone occurred a few times. At one end the junction does not follow the germline gene, possibly because of a read error. The chain recombines TRBV5-1 with TRBJ1-1; D is uncertain. Germline lookup yields CDR1 SGHRS and CDR2 YFSETQ. The CDR3 spans 14 residues. In DNA, the CDR3 is TGCGCCAGCAAGATCGAGACTAAGAACGCTGAAGCTTTCTTT. This translates into CASKIETKNAEAFF.

The rearrangement links TRBV9 to TRBJ1-4; D not resolved. The V gene lost 4 bases and the J gene lost 8 bases, with 18 bases spanning the gap. The CDR3 is 15 amino acids. Per the germline V gene, CDR1 is SGDLS and CDR2 is YYNGEE. The CDR3 DNA is TGTGCCAGCAGCCCGGCTCCCGACCCGGGGGAAAAACTGTTTTTT. Translated: CASSPAPDPGEKLFF.

The gene calls are TRBV6-1 and TRBJ2-7, with D possibly TRBD1 on 6 matching bases. Trimming cost V 5 bases and J 2 bases, with 13 bases left between them. This CDR3 contains 14 residues. The V gene's germline CDR1 is MNHNS and CDR2 SASEGT. CDR3 DNA: TGTGCCAGCAGTCGCGGACAGCCGCCCTACGAGCAGTACTTC. Its protein product is CASSRGQPPYEQYF.

The rearrangement links TRBV11-2 to TRBJ1-1; D call uncertain. Germline CDR1 reads SGHAT; CDR2 reads FQNNGV. The length of the CDR3 is 13 residues. DNA of the CDR3: TGTGCTACCACTTCGTCGGTGAACACTGAAGCTTTCTTT. This encodes CATTSSVNTEAFF.

This chain uses TRBV7-2 with TRBJ1-4; tentative D call: TRBD1 (6 bases). CDR1 is SGHTA, CDR2 FQGNSA, per germline. The CDR3 consists of 14 residues. V was cut by 5 bases and J by 8 bases, with 15 bases left in between. DNA for the CDR3: TGTGCCAGCAGCCAGACAGGCTTAGGGGAAAAACTGTTTTTT. Amino acids: CASSQTGLGEKLFF. The full variable domain, rest sourced from reference TRBV7-2 and TRBJ1-4, is GAGVSQSPSNKVTEKGKDVELRCDPISGHTALYWYRQSLGQGLEFLIYFQGNSAPDKSGLPSDRFSAERTGGSVSTLTIQRTQQEDSAVYLCASSQTGLGEKLFFGSGTQLSVL.

This clone was detected only once. CDR3 sequence reads: CAWSVLDRDLAEAFF. CDR3 in DNA: TGTGCCTGGAGTGTACTGGACAGGGATTTGGCTGAAGCTTTCTTT. This chain joins TRBV30 and TRBJ1-1, with 8 positions matching TRBD1. CDR3 length equals 15 residues. CDR1 and CDR2 (germline): GTSNPN, SVGIG (reference sequence). With V trimmed by 0 bases and J by 6 bases, 9 bases remained unmatched.

This clone was seen once. The chain has TRBV10-3 and TRBJ1-2; D possibly corresponds to TRBD1 (5 bases). V was pared by 8 bases and J by 3 bases, with 7 bases between. There are 11 residues in the CDR3. CDR1 ENHRY and CDR2 SYGVKD come from the germline V gene. The CDR3 DNA is TGTGCCATCGGGGCACACTATGGCTACACCTTC. It specifies CAIGAHYGYTF.

The chain links TRBV6-6 to TRBJ2-3, with 9 bases identical to TRBD1. CDR1 MNHNY and CDR2 SVGAGI come from the germline V gene (reference sequence). V shed 5 bases, J shed 2 bases, and the junction held 5 bases outside the gene matches. The CDR3 length is 15 residues. CDR3 in DNA: TGTGCCAGCAGTCTGGGACAGGGTAACACAGATACGCAGTATTTT. Amino acid sequence: CASSLGQGNTDTQYF.

J is TRBJ1-1 and V is TRBV18; tentative D call: TRBD1 (5 bases). Germline V gene sequence: CDR1 KGHSH, CDR2 LQKENI. The CDR3 length is 16 residues. Trimming cost V 3 bases and J 1 base, with 15 bases left between them. CDR3 in amino acids: CASSPFTTVQNTEAFF. As DNA, the CDR3 is TGTGCCAGCTCACCGTTCACGACAGTTCAGAACACTGAAGCTTTCTTT. Together with reference TRBV18 and TRBJ1-1, the CDR3 gives the full variable domain: NAGVMQNPRHLVRRRGQEARLRCSPMKGHSHVYWYRQLPEEGLKFMVYLQKENIIDESGMPKERFSAEFPKEGPSILRIQQVVRGDSAAYFCASSPFTTVQNTEAFFGQGTRLTVV.